The 16 T cell receptor beta chains presented below share a single source sample, sequenced in a study of PD-1 blockade in classical Hodgkin lymphoma. The time point denotes: cycle 4 day 1 (C4D1), after about 6 weeks of nivolumab. Every patient relapsed after autologous stem cell transplantation, and brentuximab vedotin exposure varied. Magnetic negative selection was used to purify CD4+ T cells from thawed PBMCs. The data were produced by immunoSEQ multiplex PCR, yet TCRdb's version contains in-frame clones alone and is incomplete. The data hold 5,000 or so clones, with over 60% observed a single time. The sample consisted of CD4+ T cells from blood, taken before the fourth cycle of nivolumab. The source of these receptors is a human donor with classical Hodgkin lymphoma.

The rearrangement joins TRBV9 to TRBJ2-3; 8 nucleotides agree with TRBD2. Germline assignment: CDR1 SGDLS and CDR2 YYNGEE. The CDR3 consists of 15 residues. J lost 6 bases, V lost 0 bases, and 6 bases had no gene match. The CDR3: CASSVESGGRDTQYF. In nucleotides, the CDR3 is TGTGCCAGCAGCGTAGAGAGCGGGGGTCGGGATACGCAGTATTTT.

The chain links TRBV10-2 to TRBJ1-2, with D unclear. The ends were cut back, 9 bases at V and 1 base at J, with 15 bases in the middle. CDR1 and CDR2 (germline): WSHSY, SAAADI. The length of the CDR3 is 14 residues. In nucleotides, the CDR3 is TGCGCCAGTCGTCCTGGACTCCTTAACTATGGCTACACCTTC. Translating it yields CASRPGLLNYGYTF.

This clone came up a few times. The chain recombines TRBV4-2 with TRBJ1-2, with TRBD1 as a possible D gene (6 bases). Trimming cost V 1 base and J 5 bases, with 11 bases left between them. Germline V lookup: CDR1 LGHNA, CDR2 YNFKEQ. The CDR3 runs 14 residues. CDR3 loop: CASSQGTDTYGYTF. CDR3 in DNA: TGTGCCAGCAGCCAAGGGACAGACACATATGGCTACACCTTC.

V gene TRBV5-8 combines with J gene TRBJ1-5; D is uncertain. V lost 7 bases and J lost 0, with 2 bases in between. The CDR3 length is 11 residues. Germline-derived CDR1 and CDR2 are SGHTS and YDEGEE. The CDR3 DNA reads as TGTGCCAGCCATAGCAATCAGCCCCAGCATTTT. Protein: CASHSNQPQHF.

V gene TRBV7-6 combines with J gene TRBJ1-1, with D uncertain. The CDR3 runs to 13 residues. V was clipped by 1 base and J by 1 base, with 4 bases between them. Per the germline V gene, CDR1 is SGHVS and CDR2 is FNYEAQ. The CDR3 spells CASSLEQNTEAFF. As DNA, the CDR3 is TGTGCCAGCAGCTTAGAACAGAACACTGAAGCTTTCTTT.

The V gene is TRBV28, the J gene TRBJ1-1; no clear D gene. CDR3 length: 18 residues. Trimming removed 8 bases at V and 2 bases at J, with 27 bases between. CDR1 is MDHEN, CDR2 SYDVKM, per germline. The CDR3 loop is CASRRWTPRQFSNTEAFF. The CDR3 DNA follows: TGTGCCAGCCGTAGGTGGACCCCGCGTCAATTTAGCAACACTGAAGCTTTCTTT.

The rearrangement joins TRBV30 to TRBJ2-3; D is unresolved. Germline CDR1 reads GTSNPN; CDR2 reads SVGIG (reference sequence). The V end lost 0 bases, the J end lost 2 bases, and 15 bases lay between the germline ends. The CDR3 totals 16 residues. CDR3 nucleotides: TGTGCCTGGAGTGTACGAGGATTCGAGGTCACAGATACGCAGTATTTT. Translating gives CAWSVRGFEVTDTQYF.

The chain employs TRBV10-3 and TRBJ2-3, with TRBD2 identical over 8 bases. V lost 0 bases and J lost 6; bases outside the gene matches: 8. The CDR3 extends over 16 amino acids. Germline V CDR1 and CDR2: ENHRY, SYGVKD. CDR3 sequence reads: CAISESGAGEIDTQYF. DNA for the CDR3: TGTGCCATCAGTGAGTCAGGAGCGGGGGAGATTGATACGCAGTATTTT.

The chain links TRBV6-1 to TRBJ2-7, with 9 bases identical to TRBD2. The CDR3 consists of 15 residues. The V segment lost 5 bases and the J segment 5 bases; nucleotides outside the gene matches: 10. Germline V gene lookup returns CDR1 MNHNS and CDR2 SASEGT. CDR3 in amino acids: CASSPVGRGGHEQYF. The CDR3 nucleotides are TGTGCCAGCAGTCCGGTCGGGCGGGGGGGCCACGAGCAGTACTTC.

The V gene is TRBV4-1, the J gene TRBJ2-6; D not certain. This CDR3 spans 18 amino acids. From germline, CDR1 is MGHRA and CDR2 YSYEKL. V lost 2 bases and J 0 bases, leaving 14 bases between the germline ends. CDR3 in amino acids: CASSQLDLIHSGANVLTF. In DNA form, the CDR3 reads TGCGCCAGCAGCCAACTAGATCTGATACACTCTGGGGCCAACGTCCTGACTTTC.

The chain carries TRBV7-9 and TRBJ2-2, with TRBD2 matching over 7 bases. The length of the CDR3 is 17 residues. Trimming took 4 bases from V and 6 from J; bases not matched to a gene: 14. Germline V lookup: CDR1 SEHNR, CDR2 FQNEAQ (reference sequence). The CDR3, as DNA: TGTGCCAGCAGCTCTCCCCCCGCGGGCCGGGAGGCCGGGGAGCTGTTTTTT. The encoded protein is CASSSPPAGREAGELFF.

CDR3 DNA sequence: TGTGCCAGCAGCGTAGGTTTAGCAGAACTCCAGTACTTC. It translates to CASSVGLAELQYF. This chain uses TRBV9 with TRBJ2-7; D not resolved. The CDR3 has 13 residues. Trimming took off 0 bases at V and 10 bases at J, with 14 bases between the two ends. Looked up from germline, CDR1 is SGDLS and CDR2 is YYNGEE. Together with reference TRBV9 and TRBJ2-7, the CDR3 gives the full variable domain: DSGVTQTPKHLITATGQRVTLRCSPRSGDLSVYWYQQSLDQGLQFLIQYYNGEERAKGNILERFSAQQFPDLHSELNLSSLELGDSALYFCASSVGLAELQYFGPGTRLTVT.

This clone was seen a single time. This rearrangement joins TRBV6-6 to TRBJ2-3; D uncertain. Per germline, CDR1 MNHNY and CDR2 SVGAGI (reference sequence). Trimming cost V 0 bases and J 3 bases, with 7 bases left between them. The CDR3 contains 14 residues. CDR3 coding DNA: TGTGCCAGCAGTTACTCGAGACCAACAGATACGCAGTATTTT. Amino acids: CASSYSRPTDTQYF.

This clone was detected a few times. The chain has TRBV6-6 and TRBJ1-2; 8 bases align to TRBD1. The CDR3 has 13 residues. From germline, CDR1 is MNHNY and CDR2 SVGAGI (reference sequence). Losses at the gene ends were 6 bases for V and 7 bases for J; bases not matched to a gene: 7. The CDR3 DNA reads TGTGCCAGCAGCCTGACAGGGGAAAGTGGCTACACCTTC. Protein: CASSLTGESGYTF.

The rearrangement uses TRBV19 and TRBJ2-5, with TRBD2 matching 10 bases. The ends lost 6 bases at V and 5 bases at J; junction bases unmatched: 9. Germline CDR1 reads LNHDA; CDR2 reads SQIVND (reference sequence). This CDR3 region has 15 residues. The CDR3 nucleotides are TGTGCCAGTAGCCTAGCGGGGGCCCGGGGGGAGACCCAGTACTTC. This codes for CASSLAGARGETQYF. The full variable domain, in which reference TRBV19 and TRBJ2-5 provide the parts outside the CDR3, is DGGITQSPKYLFRKEGQNVTLSCEQNLNHDAMYWYRQDPGQGLRLIYYSQIVNDFQKGDIAEGYSVSREKKESFPLTVTSAQKNPTAFYLCASSLAGARGETQYFGPGTRLLVL.

This clone has a single count. J is TRBJ1-2 and V is TRBV7-2; TRBD1 matches at 10 bases. Trimming took 4 bases from V and 5 from J; bases not matched to a gene: 13. The CDR3 covers 17 residues. Germline loops: CDR1 SGHTA, CDR2 FQGNSA. CDR3 protein: CASSSGTGVTSGYGYTF. CDR3 nucleotides: TGTGCCAGCAGCTCCGGGACAGGGGTCACATCGGGATATGGCTACACCTTC.